These T cell receptor beta chains were read from a single sample in a study of OX40 agonist ivuxolimab in advanced cancers. Assay used: immunoSEQ multiplex PCR; TCRdb lists only in-frame clones, some missing. The sample lists some 67,000 clones, more than 70% occurring once. The sequencing here drew on CD4+ or CD8+ T cells sorted from blood, taken in a trial of the OX40 agonist ivuxolimab. The receptor source for this set is an adult with an advanced solid tumor such as melanoma, head and neck, liver or kidney cancer. CDR3s leave out the opening cysteine and the closing phenylalanine or tryptophan. Each record gives: V gene, CDR3 protein.

TRBV5-5 ASSLGLAVNYEQY
TRBV27 ASSSSTNTEAF
TRBV7-2 ASSLAGSSINGYT
TRBV7-2 ASSTAASTNEKLF
TRBV6-5 ASSRGWTNEKLF
TRBV27 ASSFAAGAGPDTQY
TRBV5-1 ASSLRLTTSGRAADNEQF
TRBV27 ASSLSGQAVWF
TRBV25-1 ASSEFEGGGSYEQY
TRBV6-6 ASSYDRGLSTGELF
TRBV11-3 ASSSNPPGQPNTGELF
TRBV5-1 ASSSGLAAYNEQF
TRBV27 ASGKTRLSYEQY
TRBV7-2 ASSPRPIGELF
TRBV4-1 ASSQSTVGRYEQF